A selection of T cell receptor beta chains follows, all from one sample in a study of blood T cell repertoires in COVID-19. Clones were read by immunoSEQ multiplex PCR, and TCRdb kept only the in-frame ones, dropping some. The sample includes roughly 500,000 clones, 75% to 90% of them seen just once. What was sequenced was peripheral blood. The receptors were gathered from a human donor in a cohort sampled during active COVID-19. Both conserved end residues are part of each CDR3. D genes are given only for firm matches. Clone size is shown for a subset of rows, as once, few, many or a class of expanded clone.

j_call | v_call | clone_size | cdr3_length | d_call | cdr3_nt | cdr3_aa
TRBJ2-1 | TRBV12-3/TRBV12-4 | . | 12 | . | TGTGCCAGCAGTTCCAGGGTGAATGAGCAGTTCTTC | CASSSRVNEQFF
TRBJ2-2 | TRBV6-4 | . | 13 | . | TGTGCCAGCAGCATTAGTCGTCCCGGGGAGCTGTTTTTT | CASSISRPGELFF
TRBJ1-6 | TRBV19 | . | 18 | TRBD1 | TGTGCCAGTAGCACCGGGACAGGGGGTCGATCCTATAATTCACCCCTCCACTTT | CASSTGTGGRSYNSPLHF
TRBJ2-1 | TRBV7-8 | . | 12 | . | TGTGCCAGCAGCCTCACCCCTACTGAGCAGTTCTTC | CASSLTPTEQFF
TRBJ1-2 | TRBV4-3 | . | 13 | TRBD1 | TGCGCCAGCAGCCAGGGACAGCGAAGCGGCTACACCTTC | CASSQGQRSGYTF
TRBJ2-3 | TRBV30 | . | 12 | . | TGTGCCTGGAGTGTAAGGGGTGATACGCAGTATTTT | CAWSVRGDTQYF
TRBJ2-7 | TRBV4-1 | . | 19 | TRBD2 | TGCGCCAGCAGCCATCCCCCGGGACTAGCGGGAGTCGGGGCCTACGAGCAGTACTTC | CASSHPPGLAGVGAYEQYF
TRBJ2-5 | TRBV10-2 | . | 15 | TRBD2 | TGCGCCAGTAGATATCCGGGACTAGCGGACGAGACCCAGTACTTC | CASRYPGLADETQYF
TRBJ1-5 | TRBV4-2 | . | 13 | . | TGTGCCAGCAGCCCTGGGGCCAATCAGCCCCAGCATTTT | CASSPGANQPQHF
TRBJ2-7 | TRBV2 | . | 14 | TRBD1 | TGTGCCAGCAGATGGGACAGGGGGCTTTACGAGCAGTACTTC | CASRWDRGLYEQYF
TRBJ2-3 | TRBV9 | . | 17 | TRBD2 | TGTGCCAGCAGCGGGTCCGGCGGGACTAGCAACACAGATACGCAGTATTTT | CASSGSGGTSNTDTQYF
TRBJ2-7 | TRBV2 | . | 13 | TRBD2 | TGTGCCAGCCGCAGGACTAGCAGCTACGAGCAGTACTTC | CASRRTSSYEQYF
TRBJ2-7 | TRBV5-4 | . | 15 | . | TGTGCCAGCAGCTCACGCCGGGGACAAACCAACGAGCAGTACTTC | CASSSRRGQTNEQYF
TRBJ1-2 | TRBV6-5 | . | 14 | . | TGTGCCAGCAGTTCAGTTCGCGACCTAGATGGCTACACCTTC | CASSSVRDLDGYTF
TRBJ2-7 | TRBV28 | . | 15 | TRBD1 | TGTGCCAGCAGCCGCCCGGGACAGGGGAACTACGAGCAGTACTTC | CASSRPGQGNYEQYF
TRBJ2-2 | TRBV5-8 | . | 14 | . | TGTGCCAGCAACTTGGGCAGGGCAGTCGGGGAGCTGTTTTTT | CASNLGRAVGELFF
TRBJ2-1 | TRBV7-2 | . | 13 | . | TGTGCCAGCAGCTACGGGAGATACAATGAGCAGTTCTTC | CASSYGRYNEQFF
TRBJ1-4 | TRBV30 | . | 16 | . | TGTGCCTGGACCGTTGCCTCGGGACTAAGCCAAGGGAAACTGTTTTTT | CAWTVASGLSQGKLFF
TRBJ1-6 | TRBV15 | . | 16 | . | TGTGCCACCAGCAGAGACCCAACAGGCGCAGGGTCACCCCTCCACTTT | CATSRDPTGAGSPLHF
TRBJ2-2 | TRBV6-5 | . | 15 | . | TGTGCCAGCAATTTCATTAGAGGGAACACCGGGGAGCTGTTTTTT | CASNFIRGNTGELFF
TRBJ1-1 | TRBV11-1 | . | 14 | TRBD1 | TGTGCCAGCAGCTTAGGGACAGGGTCCACTGAAGCTTTCTTT | CASSLGTGSTEAFF
TRBJ2-2 | TRBV18 | . | 15 | TRBD1 | TGTGCCAGCTCACCATCTACACAGGGGGCCGGGGAGCTGTTTTTT | CASSPSTQGAGELFF
TRBJ1-4 | TRBV30 | . | 16 | . | TGTGCCTGGAGTGTACCATGGACAGTCACTAATGAAAAACTGTTTTTT | CAWSVPWTVTNEKLFF
TRBJ2-4 | TRBV4-3 | . | 14 | . | TGCGCCAGCAGCCAATCCCTCGGCCGGGACATTCAGTACTTC | CASSQSLGRDIQYF
TRBJ1-3 | TRBV15 | . | 16 | . | TGTGCCACCAGCAGGGCGGGGATAAACTCTGGAAACACCATATATTTT | CATSRAGINSGNTIYF
TRBJ1-1 | TRBV7-9 | once | 15 | . | TGTGCCAGCAGCTCGGGGAAGGATTTAAACACTGAAGCTTTCTTT | CASSSGKDLNTEAFF
TRBJ1-4 | TRBV5-6 | . | 15 | . | TGTGCCAGCAGCTTACAGGGCGCAACTAATGAAAAACTGTTTTTT | CASSLQGATNEKLFF
TRBJ2-5 | TRBV5-1 | once | 15 | TRBD1 | TGCGCCAGCAGCACCGGCCGGGACAGACAAGAGACCCAGTACTTC | CASSTGRDRQETQYF
TRBJ1-2 | TRBV7-2 | . | 17 | . | TGTGCCAGCAGCTTAGAGGGGGGGGGAGATGCTAACTATGGCTACACCTTC | CASSLEGGGDANYGYTF
TRBJ2-1 | TRBV3-1/TRBV3-2 | . | 15 | . | TGTGCCAGCAGCCAAAAGGCGGGACTCTACAATGAGCAGTTCTTC | CASSQKAGLYNEQFF
TRBJ2-1 | TRBV4-3 | . | 13 | . | TGCGCCAGCAGCCGCCAACAGACCAGGGAGCAGTTCTTC | CASSRQQTREQFF